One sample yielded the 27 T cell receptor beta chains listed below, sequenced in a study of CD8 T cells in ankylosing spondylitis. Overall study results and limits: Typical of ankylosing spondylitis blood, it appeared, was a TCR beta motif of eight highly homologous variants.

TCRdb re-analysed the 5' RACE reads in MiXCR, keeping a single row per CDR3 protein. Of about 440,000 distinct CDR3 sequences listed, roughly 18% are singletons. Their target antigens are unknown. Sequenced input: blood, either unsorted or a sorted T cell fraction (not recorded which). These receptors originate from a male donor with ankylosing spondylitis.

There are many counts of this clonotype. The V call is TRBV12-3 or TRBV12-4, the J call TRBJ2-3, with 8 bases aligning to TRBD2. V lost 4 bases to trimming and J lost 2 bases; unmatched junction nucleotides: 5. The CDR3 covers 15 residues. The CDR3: CASSSFSGATDTQYF. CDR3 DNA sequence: TGTGCCAGCAGTTCCTTTAGCGGGGCCACAGATACGCAGTATTTT.

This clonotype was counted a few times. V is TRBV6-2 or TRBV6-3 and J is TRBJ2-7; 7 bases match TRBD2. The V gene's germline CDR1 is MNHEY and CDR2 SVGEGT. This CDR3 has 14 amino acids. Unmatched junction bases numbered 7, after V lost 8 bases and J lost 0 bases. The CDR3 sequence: CASRPPSGSYEQYF. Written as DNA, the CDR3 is TGTGCCAGCCGCCCTCCTAGCGGCTCCTACGAGCAGTACTTC.

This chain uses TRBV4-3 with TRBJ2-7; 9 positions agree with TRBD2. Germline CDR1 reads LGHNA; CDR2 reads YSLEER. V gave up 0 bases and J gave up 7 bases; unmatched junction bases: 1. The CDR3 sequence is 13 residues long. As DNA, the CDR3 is TGCGCCAGCAGCCAAGAGCGGGAGGGGGAGCAGTACTTC. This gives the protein CASSQEREGEQYF.

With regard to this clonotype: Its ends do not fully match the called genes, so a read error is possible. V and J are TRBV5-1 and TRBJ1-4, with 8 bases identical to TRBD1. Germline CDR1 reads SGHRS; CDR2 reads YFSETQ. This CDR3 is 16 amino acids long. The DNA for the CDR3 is TGCGCCAGCAGCATTACAGGGGGTGCGGCTAATGAAAAACTGGTTTTT. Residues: CASSITGGAANEKLVF.

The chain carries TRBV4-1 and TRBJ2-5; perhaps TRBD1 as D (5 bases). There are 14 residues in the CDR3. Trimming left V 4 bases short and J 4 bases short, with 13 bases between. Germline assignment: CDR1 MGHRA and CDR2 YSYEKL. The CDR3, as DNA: TGCGCCAGCAGCCCTTCCCAGGGAAGAGAGACCCAGTACTTC. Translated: CASSPSQGRETQYF.

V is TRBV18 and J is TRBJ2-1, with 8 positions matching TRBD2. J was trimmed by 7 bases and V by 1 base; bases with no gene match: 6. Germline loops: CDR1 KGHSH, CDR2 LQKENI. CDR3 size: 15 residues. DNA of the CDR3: TGTGCCAGCTCACCACGGGTAGCGGGAAGGAATGAGCAGTTCTTC. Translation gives CASSPRVAGRNEQFF.

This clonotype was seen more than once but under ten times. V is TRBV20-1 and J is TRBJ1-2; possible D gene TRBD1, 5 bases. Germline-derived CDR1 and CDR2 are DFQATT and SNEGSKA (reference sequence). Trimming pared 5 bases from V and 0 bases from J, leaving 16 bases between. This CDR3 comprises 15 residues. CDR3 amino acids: CSAEDLQDPNYGYTF. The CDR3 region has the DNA TGCAGTGCTGAAGACTTACAGGATCCTAACTATGGCTACACCTTC.

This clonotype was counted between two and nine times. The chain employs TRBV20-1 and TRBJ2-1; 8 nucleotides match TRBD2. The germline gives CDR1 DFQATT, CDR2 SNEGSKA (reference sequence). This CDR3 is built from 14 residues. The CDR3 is CPLPTGGPSHEQFF. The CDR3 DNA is TGCCCCCTCCCTACGGGAGGGCCCTCGCATGAGCAGTTCTTC.

The CDR3 loop is CAISESEGGEKLFF. The CDR3 nucleotides read TGTGCCATCAGTGAGTCAGAGGGAGGAGAAAAACTGTTTTTT. V usage is TRBV10-3 and J usage is TRBJ1-4, with D unclear. V gave up 0 bases and J gave up 8 bases, with 10 bases separating them. CDR1 ENHRY and CDR2 SYGVKD come from the germline V gene. The CDR3 covers 14 residues.

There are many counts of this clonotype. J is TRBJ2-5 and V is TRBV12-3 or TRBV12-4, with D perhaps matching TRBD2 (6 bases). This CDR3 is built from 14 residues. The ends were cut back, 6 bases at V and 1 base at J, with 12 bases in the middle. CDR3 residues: CASRATGLQETQYF. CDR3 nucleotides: TGTGCCAGCAGGGCTACGGGACTCCAAGAGACCCAGTACTTC.

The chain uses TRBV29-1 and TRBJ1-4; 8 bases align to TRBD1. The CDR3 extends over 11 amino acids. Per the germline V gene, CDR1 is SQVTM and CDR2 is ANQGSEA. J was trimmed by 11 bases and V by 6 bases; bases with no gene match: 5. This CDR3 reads CSVVDREKLFF. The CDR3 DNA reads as TGCAGCGTGGTGGACAGGGAGAAACTGTTTTTT. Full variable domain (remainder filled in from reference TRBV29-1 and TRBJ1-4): SAVISQKPSRDICQRGTSLTIQCQVDSQVTMMFWYRQQPGQSLTLIATANQGSEATYESGFVIDKFPISRPNLTFSTLTVSNMSPEDSSIYLCSVVDREKLFFGSGTQLSVL.

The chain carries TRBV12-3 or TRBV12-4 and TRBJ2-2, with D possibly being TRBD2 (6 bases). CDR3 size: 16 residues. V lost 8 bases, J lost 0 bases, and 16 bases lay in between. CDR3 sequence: CASRKPGASNTGELFF. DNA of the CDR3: TGTGCCAGCCGGAAGCCGGGAGCGTCGAACACCGGGGAGCTGTTTTTT.

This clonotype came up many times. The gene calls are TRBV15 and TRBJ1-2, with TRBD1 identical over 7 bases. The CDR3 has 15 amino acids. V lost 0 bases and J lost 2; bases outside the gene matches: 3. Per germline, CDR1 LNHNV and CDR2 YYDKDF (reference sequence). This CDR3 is CATSREAGGNYGYTF. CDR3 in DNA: TGTGCCACCAGCAGAGAGGCAGGGGGAAACTATGGCTACACCTTC.

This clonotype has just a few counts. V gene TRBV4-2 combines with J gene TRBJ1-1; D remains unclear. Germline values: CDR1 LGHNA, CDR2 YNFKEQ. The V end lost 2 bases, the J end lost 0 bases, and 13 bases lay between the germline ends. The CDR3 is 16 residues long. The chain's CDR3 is CASSQTILLMNTEAFF. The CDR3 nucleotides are TGTGCCAGCAGCCAAACAATCCTTCTGATGAACACTGAAGCTTTCTTT.

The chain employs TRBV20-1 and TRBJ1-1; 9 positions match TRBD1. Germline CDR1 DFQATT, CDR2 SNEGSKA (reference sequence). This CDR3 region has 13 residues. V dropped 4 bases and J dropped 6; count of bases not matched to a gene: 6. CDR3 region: CSAKDRGSAEAFF. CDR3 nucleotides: TGCAGTGCTAAAGACAGGGGGAGCGCTGAAGCTTTCTTT.

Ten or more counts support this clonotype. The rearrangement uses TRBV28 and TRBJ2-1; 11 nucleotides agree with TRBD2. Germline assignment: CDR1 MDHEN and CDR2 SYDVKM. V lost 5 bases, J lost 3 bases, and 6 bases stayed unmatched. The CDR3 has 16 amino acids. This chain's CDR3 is CASSRTSGRSYNEQFF. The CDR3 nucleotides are TGTGCCAGCAGTCGAACTAGCGGGAGAAGCTACAATGAGCAGTTCTTC.

The CDR3 region is CATLQGDNTEQFF. The CDR3 bases are TGTGCCACCTTACAGGGGGATAACACTGAGCAGTTCTTC. The V call is TRBV28, the J call TRBJ2-1; 8 positions match TRBD1. Unmatched junction bases numbered 11, after V lost 10 bases and J lost 9 bases. The CDR3 totals 13 residues. The germline CDR1 and CDR2 sequences are MDHEN and SYDVKM.

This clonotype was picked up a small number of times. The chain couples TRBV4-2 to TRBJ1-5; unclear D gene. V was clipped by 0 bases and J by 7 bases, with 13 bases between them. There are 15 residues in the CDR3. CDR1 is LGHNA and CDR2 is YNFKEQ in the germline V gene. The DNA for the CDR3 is TGTGCCAGCAGCCAAGATATACTGGCCAGACAGCCCCAGCATTTT. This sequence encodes CASSQDILARQPQHF.

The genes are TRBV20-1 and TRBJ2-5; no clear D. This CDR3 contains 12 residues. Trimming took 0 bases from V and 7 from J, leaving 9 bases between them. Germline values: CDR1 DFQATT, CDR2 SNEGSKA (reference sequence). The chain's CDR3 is CSAREQLVTQYF. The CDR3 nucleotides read TGCAGTGCTAGAGAGCAATTGGTGACCCAGTACTTC.

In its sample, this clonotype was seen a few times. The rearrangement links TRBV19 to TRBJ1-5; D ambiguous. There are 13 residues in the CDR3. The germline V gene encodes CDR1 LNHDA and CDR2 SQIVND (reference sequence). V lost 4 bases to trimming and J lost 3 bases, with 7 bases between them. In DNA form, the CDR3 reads TGTGCCAGTAGTACGGAGAACAATCAGCCCCAGCATTTT. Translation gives CASSTENNQPQHF. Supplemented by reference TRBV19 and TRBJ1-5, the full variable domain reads DGGITQSPKYLFRKEGQNVTLSCEQNLNHDAMYWYRQDPGQGLRLIYYSQIVNDFQKGDIAEGYSVSREKKESFPLTVTSAQKNPTAFYLCASSTENNQPQHFGDGTRLSIL.

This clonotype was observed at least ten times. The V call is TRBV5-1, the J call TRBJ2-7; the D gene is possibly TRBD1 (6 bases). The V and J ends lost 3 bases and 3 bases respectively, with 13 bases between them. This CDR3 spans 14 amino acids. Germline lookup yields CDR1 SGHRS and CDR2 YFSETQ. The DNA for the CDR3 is TGCGCCAGCAGCTCAGGACAGTTTTTCTACGAGCAGTACTTC. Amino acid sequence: CASSSGQFFYEQYF.

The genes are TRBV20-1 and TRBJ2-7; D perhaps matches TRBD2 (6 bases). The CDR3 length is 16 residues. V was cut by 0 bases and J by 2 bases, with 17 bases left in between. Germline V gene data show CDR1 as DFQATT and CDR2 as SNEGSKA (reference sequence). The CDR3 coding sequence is TGCAGTGCTAGAGATTTAGGAGCGGGTGACCCCTACGAGCAGTACTTC. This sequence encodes CSARDLGAGDPYEQYF.

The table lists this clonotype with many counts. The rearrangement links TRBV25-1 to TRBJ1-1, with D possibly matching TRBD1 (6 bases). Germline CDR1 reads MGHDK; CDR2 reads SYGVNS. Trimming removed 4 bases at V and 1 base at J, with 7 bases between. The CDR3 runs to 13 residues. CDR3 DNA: TGTGCCAGCAGTGGGGGACAGAACACTGAAGCTTTCTTT. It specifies CASSGGQNTEAFF.

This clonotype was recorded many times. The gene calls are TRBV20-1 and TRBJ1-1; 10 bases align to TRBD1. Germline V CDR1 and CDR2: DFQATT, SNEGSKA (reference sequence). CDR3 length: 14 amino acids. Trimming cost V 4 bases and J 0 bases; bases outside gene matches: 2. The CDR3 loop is CSAKGQGMNTEAFF. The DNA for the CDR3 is TGCAGTGCTAAGGGACAGGGGATGAACACTGAAGCTTTCTTT.

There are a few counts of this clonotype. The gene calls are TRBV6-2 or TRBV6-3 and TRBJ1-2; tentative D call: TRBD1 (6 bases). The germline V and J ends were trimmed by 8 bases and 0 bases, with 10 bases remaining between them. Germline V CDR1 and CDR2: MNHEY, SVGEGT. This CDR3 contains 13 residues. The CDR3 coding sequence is TGTGCCAGCCGGGGGACACCTAACTATGGCTACACCTTC. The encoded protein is CASRGTPNYGYTF.

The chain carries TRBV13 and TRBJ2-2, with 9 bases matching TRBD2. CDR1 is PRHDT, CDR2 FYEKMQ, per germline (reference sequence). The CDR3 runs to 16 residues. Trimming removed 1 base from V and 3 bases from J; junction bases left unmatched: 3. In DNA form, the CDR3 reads TGTGCCAGCAGCTTAGAGGTAGCGGGAGACACCGGGGAGCTGTTTTTT. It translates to CASSLEVAGDTGELFF.

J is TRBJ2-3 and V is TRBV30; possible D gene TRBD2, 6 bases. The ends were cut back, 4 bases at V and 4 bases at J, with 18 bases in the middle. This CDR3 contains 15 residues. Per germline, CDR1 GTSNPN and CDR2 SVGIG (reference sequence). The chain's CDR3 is CAWTLHRRGADTQYF. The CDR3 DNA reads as TGTGCCTGGACCCTCCACCGGAGGGGAGCAGATACGCAGTATTTT.